This TCR beta chain was found in a study of Tregs in tolerant kidney transplant recipients. To note about this clone: The antigen is undetermined. The read ends 3 residues before the CDR3 terminus; that terminus is restored from the germline J gene.

CFSE-labeled recipient PBMCs were cultured approximately 6 days with irradiated graft donor PBMCs, then FACS-sorted. Measured with immunoSEQ multiplex PCR; TCRdb has only the in-frame clones, and not every one. The table lists about 2,000 clones, with approximately 15% in the top ten. The CDR3 loop spans 15 amino acids. With 3 bases clipped from V and 3 bases from J, the junction kept 9 bases outside the gene matches. Per germline, CDR1 DFQATT and CDR2 SNEGSKA (reference sequence). The V and J genes are TRBV20-1 and TRBJ2-3; 7 nucleotides agree with TRBD2. The sample here was CD4+ T cells from blood cultured with allogeneic cells, taken before the transplant. This TCR came from a human patient who received a combined kidney and bone marrow transplant. CDR3 residues: CSASQRKRGTDTQYF. The CDR3 DNA, read in part, is TGCAGTGCTAGTCAACGGAAGCGGGGAACAGATACG.